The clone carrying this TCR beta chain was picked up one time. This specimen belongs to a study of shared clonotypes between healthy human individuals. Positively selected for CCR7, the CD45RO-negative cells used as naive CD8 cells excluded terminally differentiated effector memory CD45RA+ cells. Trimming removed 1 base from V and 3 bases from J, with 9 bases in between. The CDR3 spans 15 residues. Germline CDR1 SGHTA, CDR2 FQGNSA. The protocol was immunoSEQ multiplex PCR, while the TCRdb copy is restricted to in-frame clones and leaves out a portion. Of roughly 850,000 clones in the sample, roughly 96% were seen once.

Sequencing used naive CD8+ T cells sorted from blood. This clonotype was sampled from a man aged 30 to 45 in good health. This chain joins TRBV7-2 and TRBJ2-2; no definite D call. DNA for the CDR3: TGTGCCAGCAGCTTAGATTTTAGATACACCGGGGAGCTGTTTTTT. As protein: CASSLDFRYTGELFF.